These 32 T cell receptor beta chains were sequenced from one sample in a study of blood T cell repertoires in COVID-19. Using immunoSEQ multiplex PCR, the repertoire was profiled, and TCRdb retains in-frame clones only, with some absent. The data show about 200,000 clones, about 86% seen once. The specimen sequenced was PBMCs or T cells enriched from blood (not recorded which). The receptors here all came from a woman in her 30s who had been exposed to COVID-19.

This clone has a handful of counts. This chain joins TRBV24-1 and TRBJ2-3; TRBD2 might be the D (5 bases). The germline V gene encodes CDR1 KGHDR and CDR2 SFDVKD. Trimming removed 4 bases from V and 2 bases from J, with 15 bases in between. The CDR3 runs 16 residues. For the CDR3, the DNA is TGTGCCACCAGTGAACGTTATAGCGATTTCACAGATACGCAGTATTTT. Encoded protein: CATSERYSDFTDTQYF.

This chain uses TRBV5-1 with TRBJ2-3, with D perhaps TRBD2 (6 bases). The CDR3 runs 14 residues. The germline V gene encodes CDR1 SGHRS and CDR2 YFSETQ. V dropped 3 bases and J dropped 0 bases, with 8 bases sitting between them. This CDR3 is CASSSSGSTDTQYF. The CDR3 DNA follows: TGCGCCAGCAGCTCGAGCGGGAGCACAGATACGCAGTATTTT.

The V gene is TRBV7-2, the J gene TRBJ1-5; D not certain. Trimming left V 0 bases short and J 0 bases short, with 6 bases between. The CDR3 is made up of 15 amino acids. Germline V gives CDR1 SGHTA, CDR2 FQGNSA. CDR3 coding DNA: TGTGCCAGCAGCTTAGCCGGGGATAGCAATCAGCCCCAGCATTTT. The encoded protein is CASSLAGDSNQPQHF.

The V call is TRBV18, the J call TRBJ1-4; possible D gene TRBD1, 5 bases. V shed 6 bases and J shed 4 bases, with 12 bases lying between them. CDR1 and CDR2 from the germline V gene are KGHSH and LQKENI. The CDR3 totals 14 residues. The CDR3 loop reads CASSAQGINEKLFF. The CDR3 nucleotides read TGTGCCAGCTCGGCGCAGGGAATTAATGAAAAACTGTTTTTT. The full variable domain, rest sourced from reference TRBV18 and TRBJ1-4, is NAGVMQNPRHLVRRRGQEARLRCSPMKGHSHVYWYRQLPEEGLKFMVYLQKENIIDESGMPKERFSAEFPKEGPSILRIQQVVRGDSAAYFCASSAQGINEKLFFGSGTQLSVL.

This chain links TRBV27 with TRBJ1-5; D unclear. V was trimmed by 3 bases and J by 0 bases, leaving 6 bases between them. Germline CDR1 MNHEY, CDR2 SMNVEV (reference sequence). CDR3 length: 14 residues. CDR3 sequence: CASSFRHSNQPQHF. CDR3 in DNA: TGTGCCAGCAGTTTCAGGCATAGCAATCAGCCCCAGCATTTT.

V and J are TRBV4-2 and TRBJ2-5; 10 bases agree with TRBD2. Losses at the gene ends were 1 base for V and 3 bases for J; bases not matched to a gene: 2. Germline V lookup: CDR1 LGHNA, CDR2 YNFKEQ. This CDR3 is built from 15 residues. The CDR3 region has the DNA TGTGCCAGCAGCCAAGCCAGCGGGGGGGAAGAGACCCAGTACTTC. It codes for CASSQASGGEETQYF.

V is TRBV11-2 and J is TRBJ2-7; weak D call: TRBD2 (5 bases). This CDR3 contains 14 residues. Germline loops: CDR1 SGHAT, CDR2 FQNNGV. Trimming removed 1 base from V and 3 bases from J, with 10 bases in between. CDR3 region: CASSLGTDHYEQYF. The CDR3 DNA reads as TGTGCCAGCAGCTTAGGGACTGATCACTACGAGCAGTACTTC. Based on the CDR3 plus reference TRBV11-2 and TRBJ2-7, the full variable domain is EAGVAQSPRYKIIEKRQSVAFWCNPISGHATLYWYQQILGQGPKLLIQFQNNGVVDDSQLPKDRFSAERLKGVDSTLKIQPAKLEDSAVYLCASSLGTDHYEQYFGPGTRLTVT.

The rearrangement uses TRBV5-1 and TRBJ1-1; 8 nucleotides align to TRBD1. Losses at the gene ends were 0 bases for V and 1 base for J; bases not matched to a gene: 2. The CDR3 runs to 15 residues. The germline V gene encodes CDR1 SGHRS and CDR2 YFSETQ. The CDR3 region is CASSLGGQGNTEAFF. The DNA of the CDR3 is TGCGCCAGCAGCTTGGGAGGACAGGGGAACACTGAAGCTTTCTTT. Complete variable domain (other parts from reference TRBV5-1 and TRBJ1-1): KAGVTQTPRYLIKTRGQQVTLSCSPISGHRSVSWYQQTPGQGLQFLFEYFSETQRNKGNFPGRFSGRQFSNSRSEMNVSTLELGDSALYLCASSLGGQGNTEAFFGQGTRLTVV.

The CDR3 region has the DNA TGCGCCAGCAGCGGCGGCACTCTAGCCAAAAACATTCAGTACTTC. Protein product: CASSGGTLAKNIQYF. This rearrangement joins TRBV5-1 to TRBJ2-4; D ambiguous. CDR1 and CDR2 (germline): SGHRS, YFSETQ. Trimming shortened V by 4 bases and J by 0 bases, and 11 bases separated the two germline ends. The CDR3 is 15 residues long.

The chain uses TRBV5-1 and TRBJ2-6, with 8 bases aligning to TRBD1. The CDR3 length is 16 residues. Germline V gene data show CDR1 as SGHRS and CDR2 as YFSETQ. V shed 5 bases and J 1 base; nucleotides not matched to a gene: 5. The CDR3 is CASRQQGGSGANVLTF. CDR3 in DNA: TGCGCCAGCAGGCAACAGGGGGGTTCTGGGGCCAACGTCCTGACTTTC.

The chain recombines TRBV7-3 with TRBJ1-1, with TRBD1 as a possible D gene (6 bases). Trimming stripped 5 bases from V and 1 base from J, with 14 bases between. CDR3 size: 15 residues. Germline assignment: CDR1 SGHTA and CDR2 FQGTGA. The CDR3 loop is CASSASQGSNTEAFF. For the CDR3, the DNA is TGTGCCAGCAGCGCCTCACAGGGATCGAACACTGAAGCTTTCTTT.

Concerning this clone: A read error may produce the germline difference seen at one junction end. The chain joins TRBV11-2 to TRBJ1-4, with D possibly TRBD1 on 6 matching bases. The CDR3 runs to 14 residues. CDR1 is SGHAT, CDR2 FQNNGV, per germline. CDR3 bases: TGTGCCAGCAGCTTAGATTCATATAGACAGGTAGTAAATTTT. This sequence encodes CASSLDSYRQVVNF.

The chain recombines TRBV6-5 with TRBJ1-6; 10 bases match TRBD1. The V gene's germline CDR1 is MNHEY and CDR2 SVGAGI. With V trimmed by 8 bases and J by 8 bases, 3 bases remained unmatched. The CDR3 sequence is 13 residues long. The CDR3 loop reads CASRGTGDSPLHF. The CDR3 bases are TGTGCCAGCCGCGGGACAGGGGATTCACCCCTCCACTTT.

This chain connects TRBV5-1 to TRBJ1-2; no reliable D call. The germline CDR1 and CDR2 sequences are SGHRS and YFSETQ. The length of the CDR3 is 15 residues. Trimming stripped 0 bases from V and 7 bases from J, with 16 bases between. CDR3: CASSLELPKSGGYTF. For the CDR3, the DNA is TGCGCCAGCAGCTTGGAACTCCCTAAGAGTGGTGGCTACACCTTC.

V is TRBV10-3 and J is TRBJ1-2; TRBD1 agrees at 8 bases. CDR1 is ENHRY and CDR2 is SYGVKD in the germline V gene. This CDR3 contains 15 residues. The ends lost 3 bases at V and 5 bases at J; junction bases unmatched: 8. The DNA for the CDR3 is TGTGCCATCAGTGACCTCCGGACAGGGCTTTATGGCTACACCTTC. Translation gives CAISDLRTGLYGYTF.

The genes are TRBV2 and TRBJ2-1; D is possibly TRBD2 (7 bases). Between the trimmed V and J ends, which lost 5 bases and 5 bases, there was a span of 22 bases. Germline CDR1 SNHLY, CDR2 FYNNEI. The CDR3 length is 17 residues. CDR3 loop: CASSPRPGGRLHNEQFF. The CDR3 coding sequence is TGTGCCAGCAGTCCCCGCCCGGGGGGCCGGCTCCACAATGAGCAGTTCTTC.

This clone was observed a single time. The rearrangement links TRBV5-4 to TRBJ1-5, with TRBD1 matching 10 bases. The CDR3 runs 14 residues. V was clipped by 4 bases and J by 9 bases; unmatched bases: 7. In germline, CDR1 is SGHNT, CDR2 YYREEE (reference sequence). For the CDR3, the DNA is TGTGCCAGCAGCCCCGGGACAGGGGAAGGGCCCCAGCATTTT. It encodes CASSPGTGEGPQHF.

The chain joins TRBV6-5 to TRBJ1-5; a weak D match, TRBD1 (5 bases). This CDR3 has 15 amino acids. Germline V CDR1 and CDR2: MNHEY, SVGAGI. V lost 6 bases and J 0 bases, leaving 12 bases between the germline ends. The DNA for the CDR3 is TGTGCCAGCAGGTCAACAGGTTATAGCAATCAGCCCCAGCATTTT. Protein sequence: CASRSTGYSNQPQHF.

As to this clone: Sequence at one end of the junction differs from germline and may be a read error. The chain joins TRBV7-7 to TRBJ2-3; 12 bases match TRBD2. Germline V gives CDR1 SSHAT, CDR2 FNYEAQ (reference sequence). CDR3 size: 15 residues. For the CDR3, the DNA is TGTGCTAGCAGCTTACTAGCGGGGGGAACAGATACGCAGTATTTT. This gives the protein CASSLLAGGTDTQYF.

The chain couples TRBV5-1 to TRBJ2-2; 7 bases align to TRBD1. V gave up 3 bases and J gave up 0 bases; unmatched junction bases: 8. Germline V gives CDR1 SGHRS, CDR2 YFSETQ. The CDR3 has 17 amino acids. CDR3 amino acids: CASSSRWDSANTGELFF. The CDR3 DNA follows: TGCGCCAGCAGCTCTAGGTGGGACAGCGCGAACACCGGGGAGCTGTTTTTT.

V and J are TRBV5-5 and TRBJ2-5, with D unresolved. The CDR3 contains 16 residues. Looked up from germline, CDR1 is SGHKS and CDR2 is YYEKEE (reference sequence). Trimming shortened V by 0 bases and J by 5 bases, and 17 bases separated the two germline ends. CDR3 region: CASSLAVADGRETQYF. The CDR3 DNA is TGTGCCAGCAGCTTGGCCGTGGCGGATGGTAGGGAGACCCAGTACTTC.

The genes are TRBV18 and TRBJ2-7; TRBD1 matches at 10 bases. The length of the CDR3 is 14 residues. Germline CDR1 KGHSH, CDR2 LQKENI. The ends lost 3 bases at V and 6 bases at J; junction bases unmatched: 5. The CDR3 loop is CASSPRDRGSEQYF. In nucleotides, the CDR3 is TGTGCCAGCTCACCGAGGGACAGGGGATCCGAGCAGTACTTC.

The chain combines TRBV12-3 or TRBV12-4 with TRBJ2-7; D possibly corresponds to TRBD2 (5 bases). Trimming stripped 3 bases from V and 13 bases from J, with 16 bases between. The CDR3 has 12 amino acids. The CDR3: CASSLRAASLYF. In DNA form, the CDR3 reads TGTGCCAGCAGTTTGAGGGCAGCCTCCCTCTACTTC.

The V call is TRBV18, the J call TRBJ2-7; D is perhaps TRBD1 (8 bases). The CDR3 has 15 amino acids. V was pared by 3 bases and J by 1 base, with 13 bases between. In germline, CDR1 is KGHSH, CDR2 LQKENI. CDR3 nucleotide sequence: TGTGCCAGCTCACCCGGACAGGGAGGGTCCTACGAGCAGTACTTC. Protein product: CASSPGQGGSYEQYF.

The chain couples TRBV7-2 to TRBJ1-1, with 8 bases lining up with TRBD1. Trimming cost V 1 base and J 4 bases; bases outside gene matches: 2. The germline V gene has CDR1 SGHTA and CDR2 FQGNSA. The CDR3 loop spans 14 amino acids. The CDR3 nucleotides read TGTGCCAGCAGCTTAGAACAGGGGGGCACTGAAGCTTTCTTT. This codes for CASSLEQGGTEAFF.

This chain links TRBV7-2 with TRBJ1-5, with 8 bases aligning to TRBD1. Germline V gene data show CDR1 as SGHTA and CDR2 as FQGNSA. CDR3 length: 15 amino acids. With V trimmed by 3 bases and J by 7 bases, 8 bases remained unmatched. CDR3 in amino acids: CASSFTGGGRQPQHF. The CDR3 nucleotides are TGTGCCAGCAGCTTTACAGGGGGTGGACGCCAGCCCCAGCATTTT.

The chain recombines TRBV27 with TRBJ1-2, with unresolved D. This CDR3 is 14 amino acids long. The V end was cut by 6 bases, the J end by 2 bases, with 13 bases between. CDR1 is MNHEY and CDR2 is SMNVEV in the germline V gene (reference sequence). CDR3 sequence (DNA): TGTGCCAGCAGCCCCGGAGGGCGGAACTATGGCTACACCTTC. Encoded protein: CASSPGGRNYGYTF.

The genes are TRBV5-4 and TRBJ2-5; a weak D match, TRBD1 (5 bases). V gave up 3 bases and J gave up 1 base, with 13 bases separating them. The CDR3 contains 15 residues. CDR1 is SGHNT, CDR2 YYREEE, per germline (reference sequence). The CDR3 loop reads CASSSRVDSQETQYF. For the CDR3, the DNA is TGTGCCAGCAGCTCACGAGTCGACAGCCAAGAGACCCAGTACTTC.

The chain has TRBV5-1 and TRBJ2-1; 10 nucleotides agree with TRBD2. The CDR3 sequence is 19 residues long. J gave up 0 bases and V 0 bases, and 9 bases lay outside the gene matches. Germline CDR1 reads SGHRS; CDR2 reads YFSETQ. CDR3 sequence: CASSLGSGGSQSSYNEQFF. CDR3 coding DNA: TGCGCCAGCAGCTTGGGTAGCGGGGGGTCCCAGAGCTCCTACAATGAGCAGTTCTTC. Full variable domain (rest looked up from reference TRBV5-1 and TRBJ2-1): KAGVTQTPRYLIKTRGQQVTLSCSPISGHRSVSWYQQTPGQGLQFLFEYFSETQRNKGNFPGRFSGRQFSNSRSEMNVSTLELGDSALYLCASSLGSGGSQSSYNEQFFGPGTRLTVL.

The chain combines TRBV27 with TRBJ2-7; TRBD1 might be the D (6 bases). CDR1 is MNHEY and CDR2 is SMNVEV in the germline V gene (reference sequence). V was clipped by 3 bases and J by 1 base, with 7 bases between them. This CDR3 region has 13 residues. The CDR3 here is CASSFQGSYEQYF. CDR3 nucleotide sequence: TGTGCCAGCAGTTTTCAGGGGTCCTACGAGCAGTACTTC.

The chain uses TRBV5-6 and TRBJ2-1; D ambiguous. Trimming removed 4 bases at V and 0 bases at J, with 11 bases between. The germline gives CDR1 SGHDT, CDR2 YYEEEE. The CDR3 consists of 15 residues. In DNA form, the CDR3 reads TGTGCCAGCAGCCGGAGACGAAGCTCCTACAATGAGCAGTTCTTC. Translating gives CASSRRRSSYNEQFF.

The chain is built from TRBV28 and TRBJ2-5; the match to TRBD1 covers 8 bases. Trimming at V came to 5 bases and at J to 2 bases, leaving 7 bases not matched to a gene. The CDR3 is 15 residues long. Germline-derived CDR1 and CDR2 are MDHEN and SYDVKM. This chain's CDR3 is CASSKGQAGQETQYF. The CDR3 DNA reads TGTGCCAGCAGTAAGGGACAGGCAGGACAAGAGACCCAGTACTTC.